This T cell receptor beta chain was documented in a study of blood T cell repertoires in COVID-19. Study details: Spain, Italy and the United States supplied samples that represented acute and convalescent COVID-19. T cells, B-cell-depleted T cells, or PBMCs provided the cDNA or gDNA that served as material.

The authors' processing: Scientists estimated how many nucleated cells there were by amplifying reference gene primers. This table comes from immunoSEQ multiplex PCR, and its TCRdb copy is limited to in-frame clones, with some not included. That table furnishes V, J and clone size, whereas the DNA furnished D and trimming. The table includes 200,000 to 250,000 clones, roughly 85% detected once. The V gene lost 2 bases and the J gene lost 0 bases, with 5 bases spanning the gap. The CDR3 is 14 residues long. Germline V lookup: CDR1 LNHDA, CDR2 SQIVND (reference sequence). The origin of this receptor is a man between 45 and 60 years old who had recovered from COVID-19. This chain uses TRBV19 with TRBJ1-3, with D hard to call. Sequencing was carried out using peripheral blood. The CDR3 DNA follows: TGTGCCAGTAGTATACGGGTCTCTGGAAACACCATATATTTT. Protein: CASSIRVSGNTIYF.